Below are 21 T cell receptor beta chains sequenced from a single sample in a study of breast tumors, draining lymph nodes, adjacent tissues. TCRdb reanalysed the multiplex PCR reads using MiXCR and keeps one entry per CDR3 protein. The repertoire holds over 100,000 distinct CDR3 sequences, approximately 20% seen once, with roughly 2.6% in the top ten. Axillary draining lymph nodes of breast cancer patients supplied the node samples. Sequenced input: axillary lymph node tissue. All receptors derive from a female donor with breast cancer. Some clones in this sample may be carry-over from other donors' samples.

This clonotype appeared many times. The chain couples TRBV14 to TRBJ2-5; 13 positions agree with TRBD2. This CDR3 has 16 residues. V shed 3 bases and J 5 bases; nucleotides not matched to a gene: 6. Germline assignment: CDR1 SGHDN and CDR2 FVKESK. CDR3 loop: CASSQPGLAGTETQYF. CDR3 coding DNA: TGTGCCAGCAGCCAGCCGGGACTAGCGGGAACGGAGACCCAGTACTTC.

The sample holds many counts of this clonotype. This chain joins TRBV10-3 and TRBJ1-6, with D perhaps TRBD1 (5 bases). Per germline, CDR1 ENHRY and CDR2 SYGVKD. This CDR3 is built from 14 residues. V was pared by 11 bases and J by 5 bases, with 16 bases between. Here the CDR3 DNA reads TGTGCCTCCCAGACCGGGACGGATAATTCACCCCTCCACTTT. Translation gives CASQTGTDNSPLHF.

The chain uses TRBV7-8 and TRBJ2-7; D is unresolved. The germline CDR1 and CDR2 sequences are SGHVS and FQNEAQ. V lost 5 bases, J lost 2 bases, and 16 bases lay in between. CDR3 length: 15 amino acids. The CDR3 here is CASSVNPGTAYEQYF. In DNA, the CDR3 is TGTGCCAGCAGCGTAAACCCGGGCACTGCCTACGAGCAGTACTTC.

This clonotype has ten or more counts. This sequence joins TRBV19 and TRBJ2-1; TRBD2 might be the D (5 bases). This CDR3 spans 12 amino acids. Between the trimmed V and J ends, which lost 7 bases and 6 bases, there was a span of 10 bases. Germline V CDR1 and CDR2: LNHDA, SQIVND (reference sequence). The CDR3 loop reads CASKEDSNEQFF. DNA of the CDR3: TGTGCCAGTAAGGAGGACTCCAATGAGCAGTTCTTC.

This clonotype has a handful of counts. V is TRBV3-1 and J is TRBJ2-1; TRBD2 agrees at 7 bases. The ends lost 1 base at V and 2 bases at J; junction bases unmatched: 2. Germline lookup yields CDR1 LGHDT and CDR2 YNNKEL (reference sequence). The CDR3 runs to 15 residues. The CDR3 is CASSQARGAYNEQFF. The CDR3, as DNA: TGTGCCAGCAGCCAAGCACGGGGGGCCTACAATGAGCAGTTCTTC.

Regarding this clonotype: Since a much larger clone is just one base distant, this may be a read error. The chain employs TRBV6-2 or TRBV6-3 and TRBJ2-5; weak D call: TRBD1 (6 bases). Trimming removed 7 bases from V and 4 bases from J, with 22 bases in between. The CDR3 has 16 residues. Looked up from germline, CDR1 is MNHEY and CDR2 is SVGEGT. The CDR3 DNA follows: TGTGCCAGCATTTATGTCCAGGGGTCCGGTGGAGAGACCCAGTACTTC. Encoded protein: CASIYVQGSGGETQYF.

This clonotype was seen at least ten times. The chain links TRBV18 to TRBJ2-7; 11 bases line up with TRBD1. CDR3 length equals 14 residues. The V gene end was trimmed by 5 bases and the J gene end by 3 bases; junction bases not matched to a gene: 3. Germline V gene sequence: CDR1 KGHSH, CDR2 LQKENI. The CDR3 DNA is TGTGCCAGCTCAACCGGGACAGGGGGCTACGAGCAGTACTTC. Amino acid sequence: CASSTGTGGYEQYF.

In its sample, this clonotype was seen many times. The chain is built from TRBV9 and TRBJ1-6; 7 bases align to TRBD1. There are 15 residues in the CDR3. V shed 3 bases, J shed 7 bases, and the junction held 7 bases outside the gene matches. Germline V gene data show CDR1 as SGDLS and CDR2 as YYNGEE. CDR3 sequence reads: CASSAPGTENSPLHF. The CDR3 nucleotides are TGTGCCAGCAGCGCTCCCGGGACAGAGAATTCACCCCTCCACTTT.

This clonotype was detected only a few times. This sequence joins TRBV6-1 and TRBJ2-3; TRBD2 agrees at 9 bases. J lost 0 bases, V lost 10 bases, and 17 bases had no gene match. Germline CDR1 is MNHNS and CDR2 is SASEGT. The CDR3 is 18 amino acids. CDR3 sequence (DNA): TGTGCCATCCACCCAATGGGCCTAGCGGGAAGTAGCACAGATACGCAGTATTTT. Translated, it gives CAIHPMGLAGSSTDTQYF.

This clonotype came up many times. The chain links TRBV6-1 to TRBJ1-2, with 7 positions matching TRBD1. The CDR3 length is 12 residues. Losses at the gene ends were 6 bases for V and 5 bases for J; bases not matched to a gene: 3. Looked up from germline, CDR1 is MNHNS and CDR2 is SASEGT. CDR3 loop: CASRDRVYGYTF. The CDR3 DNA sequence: TGTGCCAGCAGAGACAGGGTTTATGGCTACACCTTC.

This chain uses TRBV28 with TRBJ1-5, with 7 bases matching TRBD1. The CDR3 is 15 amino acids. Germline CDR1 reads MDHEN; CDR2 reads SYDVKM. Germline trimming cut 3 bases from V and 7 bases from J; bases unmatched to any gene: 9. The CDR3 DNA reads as TGTGCCAGCAGTTTGGGGACGACAGGGCGGCAGCCCCAGCATTTT. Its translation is CASSLGTTGRQPQHF.

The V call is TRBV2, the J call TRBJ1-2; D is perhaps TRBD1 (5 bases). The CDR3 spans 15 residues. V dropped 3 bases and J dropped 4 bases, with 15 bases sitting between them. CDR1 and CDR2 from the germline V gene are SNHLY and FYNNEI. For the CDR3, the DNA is TGTGCCAGCAGTGAGGGGAGGGGATCGGGCTATGGCTACACCTTC. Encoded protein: CASSEGRGSGYGYTF.

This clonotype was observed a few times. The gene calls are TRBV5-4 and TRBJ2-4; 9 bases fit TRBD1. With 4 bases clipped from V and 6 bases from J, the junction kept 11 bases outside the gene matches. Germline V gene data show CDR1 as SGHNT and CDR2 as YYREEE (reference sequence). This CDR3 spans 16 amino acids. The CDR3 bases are TGTGCCAGCAGCCCCGGGGGCGGGACAGGGTCAAACATTCAGTACTTC. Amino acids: CASSPGGGTGSNIQYF.

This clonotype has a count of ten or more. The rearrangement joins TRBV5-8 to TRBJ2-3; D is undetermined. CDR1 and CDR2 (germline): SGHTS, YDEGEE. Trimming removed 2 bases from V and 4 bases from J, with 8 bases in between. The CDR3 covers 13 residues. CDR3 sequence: CASSLPRADTQYF. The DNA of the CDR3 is TGTGCCAGCAGCTTACCAAGGGCAGATACGCAGTATTTT.

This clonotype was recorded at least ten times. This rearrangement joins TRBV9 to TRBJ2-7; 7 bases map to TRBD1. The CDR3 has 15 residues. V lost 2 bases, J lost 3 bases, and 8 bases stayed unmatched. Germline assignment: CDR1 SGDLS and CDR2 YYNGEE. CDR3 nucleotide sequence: TGTGCCAGCAGCGTTACGGGACAGACCCTCTACGAGCAGTACTTC. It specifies CASSVTGQTLYEQYF.

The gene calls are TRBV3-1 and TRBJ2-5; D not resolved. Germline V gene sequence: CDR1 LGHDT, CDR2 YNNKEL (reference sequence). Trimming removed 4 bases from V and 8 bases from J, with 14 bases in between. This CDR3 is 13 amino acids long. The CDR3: CASSLSTSSTQYF. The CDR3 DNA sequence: TGTGCCAGCAGCCTCTCGACTTCTTCAACCCAGTACTTC.

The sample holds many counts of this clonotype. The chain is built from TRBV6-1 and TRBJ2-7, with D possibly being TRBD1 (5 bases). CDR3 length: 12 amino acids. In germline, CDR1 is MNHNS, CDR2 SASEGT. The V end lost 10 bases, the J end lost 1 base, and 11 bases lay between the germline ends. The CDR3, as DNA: TGTGCCACCACAGACAGATCCTACGAGCAGTACTTC. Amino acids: CATTDRSYEQYF.

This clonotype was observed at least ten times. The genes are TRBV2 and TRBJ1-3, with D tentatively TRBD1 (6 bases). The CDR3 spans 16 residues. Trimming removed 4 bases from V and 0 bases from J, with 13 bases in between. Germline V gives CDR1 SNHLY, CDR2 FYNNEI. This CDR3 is CASSGVDRISGNTIYF. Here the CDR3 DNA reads TGTGCCAGCAGTGGAGTGGACAGAATCTCTGGAAACACCATATATTTT.

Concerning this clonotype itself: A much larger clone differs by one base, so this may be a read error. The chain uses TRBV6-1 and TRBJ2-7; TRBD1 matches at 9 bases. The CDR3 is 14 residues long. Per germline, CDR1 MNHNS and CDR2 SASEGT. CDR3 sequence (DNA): TGTGCCAGCAGTGCAAGGGACAGGGCCTACAAGCAGTACTTC. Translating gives CASSARDRAYKQYF.

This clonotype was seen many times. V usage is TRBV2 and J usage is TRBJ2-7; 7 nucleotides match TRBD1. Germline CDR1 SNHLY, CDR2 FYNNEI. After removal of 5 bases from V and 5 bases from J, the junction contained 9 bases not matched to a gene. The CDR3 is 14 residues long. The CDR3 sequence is CASSSRQGRNEQYF. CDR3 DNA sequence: TGTGCCAGCAGTTCCCGACAGGGAAGGAACGAGCAGTACTTC.

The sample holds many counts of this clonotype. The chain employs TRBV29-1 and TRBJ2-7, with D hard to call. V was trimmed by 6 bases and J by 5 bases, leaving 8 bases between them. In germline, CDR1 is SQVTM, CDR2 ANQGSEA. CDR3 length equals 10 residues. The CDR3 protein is CSVKNDEQYF. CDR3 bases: TGCAGCGTCAAGAACGACGAGCAGTACTTC.